This T cell receptor beta chain is from a study of cytomegalovirus exposure and HLA in healthy donors. The wider study: Of around 400 genotyped donors, 81% grouped in the Caucasian-associated ancestry cluster.

Points from the study as a whole: Fewer N-insertions (relative to the roughly 700-donor mean) were reportedly seen in an Asian-associated ancestry cluster in a later analysis. Immune exposure information comprised only CMV serostatus.

Only a few counts were recorded for this clone. Its target is not known. The PCR employed 60 Vbeta primers together with 13 Jbeta primers. Sequencing used immunoSEQ multiplex PCR; TCRdb keeps in-frame clones, though not all of them. The sample has around 95,000 clones, less than 80% seen once. The clonotype originates from a woman between 40 and 55 years old in good health and CMV-seropositive. Sequencing was done on a sample of PBMCs.

CDR3 DNA sequence: TGTGCCAGCAGCTTAGTTGAGATCTACGAGCAGTACTTC. Amino acid sequence: CASSLVEIYEQYF. The chain has TRBV7-8 and TRBJ2-7; no definite D call. This CDR3 is built from 13 residues. Trimming shortened V by 1 base and J by 3 bases, and 7 bases separated the two germline ends. Germline loops: CDR1 SGHVS, CDR2 FQNEAQ.